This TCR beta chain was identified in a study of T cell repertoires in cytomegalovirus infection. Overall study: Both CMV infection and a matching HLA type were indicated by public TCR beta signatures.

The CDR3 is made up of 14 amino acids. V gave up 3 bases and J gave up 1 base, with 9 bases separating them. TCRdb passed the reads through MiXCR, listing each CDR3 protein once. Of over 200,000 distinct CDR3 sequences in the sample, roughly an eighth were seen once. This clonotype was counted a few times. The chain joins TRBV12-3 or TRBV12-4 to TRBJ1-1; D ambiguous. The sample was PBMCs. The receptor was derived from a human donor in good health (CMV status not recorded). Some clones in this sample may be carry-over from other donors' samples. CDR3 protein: CASSFSAANTEAFF. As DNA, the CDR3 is TGTGCCAGCAGTTTTTCAGCCGCGAACACTGAAGCTTTCTTT.